The sequence of this T cell receptor beta chain was determined in a study of blood T cells in healthy people across ages. The CDR3 length is 13 residues. Germline CDR1 DFQATT, CDR2 SNEGSKA (reference sequence). Between the trimmed V and J ends, which lost 0 bases and 5 bases, there was a span of 10 bases. For the second PCR, which ran for about 7 to 11 cycles, a sample-barcoded 5' primer and a J-beta primer mix were used. Each CDR3 protein is one row after TCRdb ran MiXCR on the 5' RACE reads. The top ten clones hold 20% to 25% of a sample with 600,000 to 850,000 distinct CDR3 sequences, approximately 39% of them seen once. This clonotype occurred a few times.

The sequence was collected from a woman aged 55-69 years in good health. Sequenced sample: blood. The genes are TRBV20-1 and TRBJ2-5; D may be TRBD1 or TRBD2 (6 bases each). Here the CDR3 reads CSARDRGGETQYF. In DNA form, the CDR3 reads TGCAGTGCTAGAGATCGAGGGGGGGAGACCCAGTACTTC.